This entry lists 29 T cell receptor beta chains sequenced from one sample in a study of blood T cell repertoires in COVID-19. Sequencing used immunoSEQ multiplex PCR; TCRdb keeps in-frame clones, though not all of them. The table records under 15,000 clones, around nine tenths of them present only once. The sequenced material came from peripheral blood. Receptors originate from a human donor in a cohort sampled during active COVID-19.

The chain links TRBV12-3 or TRBV12-4 to TRBJ1-5; TRBD1 aligns across 7 bases. The J segment lost 5 bases and the V segment lost 6 bases, leaving 4 bases of the junction unmatched. The CDR3 is made up of 13 amino acids. The CDR3 region has the DNA TGTGCCAGCAGGGGGCAGGGGGATCAGCCCCAGCATTTT. This gives the protein CASRGQGDQPQHF.

The CDR3 loop reads CSVDGLSSGSTDTQYF. CDR3 bases: TGCAGCGTTGATGGTCTGAGTAGCGGGAGCACAGATACGCAGTATTTT. V gene TRBV29-1 combines with J gene TRBJ2-3; TRBD2 aligns across 7 bases. The CDR3 is 16 residues long. Germline lookup yields CDR1 SQVTM and CDR2 ANQGSEA. V lost 3 bases and J lost 0; bases outside the gene matches: 9.

The chain combines TRBV7-9 with TRBJ1-3; no reliable D call. V gave up 2 bases and J gave up 1 base, with 6 bases separating them. Germline V lookup: CDR1 SEHNR, CDR2 FQNEAQ (reference sequence). CDR3 length: 14 amino acids. CDR3 protein: CASSLRGSGNTIYF. The CDR3 coding sequence is TGTGCCAGCAGCTTAAGAGGATCTGGAAACACCATATATTTT.

The CDR3 reads CASSQDHFGVRYEQYF. Here the CDR3 DNA reads TGCGCCAGCAGCCAGGACCATTTCGGGGTGAGGTACGAGCAGTACTTC. The V gene is TRBV4-3, the J gene TRBJ2-7, with a possible D match to TRBD2 (5 bases). The length of the CDR3 is 16 residues. V lost 3 bases and J 4 bases, leaving 19 bases between the germline ends. Germline assignment: CDR1 LGHNA and CDR2 YSLEER.

This clone was found a few times. The rearrangement links TRBV6-4 to TRBJ2-3; TRBD2 matches at 9 bases. Germline values: CDR1 MRHNA, CDR2 SNTAGT. J lost 10 bases, V lost 2 bases, and 7 bases had no gene match. The CDR3 consists of 14 residues. This CDR3 is CASSDGGGALPQYF. In DNA, the CDR3 is TGTGCCAGCAGTGACGGCGGGGGGGCCCTACCGCAGTATTTT.

This clone was observed once. The chain combines TRBV19 with TRBJ2-1; 13 positions match TRBD2. The CDR3 contains 15 residues. V dropped 7 bases and J dropped 10; count of bases not matched to a gene: 10. CDR1 and CDR2 (germline): LNHDA, SQIVND (reference sequence). The CDR3 reads CASTPTSGGAGEQFF. The CDR3 nucleotides read TGTGCCAGTACTCCCACTAGCGGGGGGGCCGGGGAGCAGTTCTTC.

The rearrangement links TRBV16 to TRBJ2-2, with a tentative D call TRBD1 (5 bases). Germline V gives CDR1 KGHSY, CDR2 FQNENV. Trimming shortened V by 4 bases and J by 7 bases, and 10 bases separated the two germline ends. The length of the CDR3 is 13 residues. CDR3 coding DNA: TGTGCCAGCAGCCGGCAGGGCGACGGGGAGCTGTTTTTT. Translating it yields CASSRQGDGELFF.

The chain carries TRBV27 and TRBJ1-2; maybe TRBD1 (5 bases). The CDR3 spans 15 residues. CDR1 and CDR2 (germline): MNHEY, SMNVEV (reference sequence). Trimming removed 6 bases from V and 2 bases from J, with 16 bases in between. CDR3 nucleotides: TGTGCCAGCAGCTTACGGTCGGGGGTCAACTATGGCTACACCTTC. Encoded protein: CASSLRSGVNYGYTF.

This clone was recorded only once. The rearrangement joins TRBV6-5 to TRBJ1-4; 7 bases map to TRBD1. Unmatched junction bases numbered 8, after V lost 2 bases and J lost 5 bases. Per the germline V gene, CDR1 is MNHEY and CDR2 is SVGAGI. This CDR3 has 16 residues. CDR3 region: CASSYQPQGTNEKLFF. CDR3 coding DNA: TGTGCCAGCAGTTACCAACCACAGGGGACAAATGAAAAACTGTTTTTT.

This clone was counted once. V is TRBV6-5 and J is TRBJ2-5; the match to TRBD1 covers 8 bases. The V gene end was trimmed by 5 bases and the J gene end by 5 bases; junction bases not matched to a gene: 10. Germline loops: CDR1 MNHEY, CDR2 SVGAGI. CDR3 length: 15 residues. This CDR3 reads CASSRRQGYGETQYF. The DNA of the CDR3 is TGTGCCAGCAGTCGGCGACAGGGGTACGGGGAGACCCAGTACTTC.

This clone showed up just once. V usage is TRBV30 and J usage is TRBJ1-5; 7 bases align to TRBD1. In germline, CDR1 is GTSNPN, CDR2 SVGIG (reference sequence). The V and J ends lost 8 bases and 2 bases, in that order; junction bases with no gene match: 6. The CDR3 covers 13 residues. CDR3 region: CAVDRERNQPQHF. In nucleotides, the CDR3 is TGTGCCGTCGACAGGGAGCGCAATCAGCCCCAGCATTTT. Based on the CDR3 plus reference TRBV30 and TRBJ1-5, the full variable domain is SQTIHQWPATLVQPVGSPLSLECTVEGTSNPNLYWYRQAAGRGLQLLFYSVGIGQISSEVPQNLSASRPQDRQFILSSKKLLLSDSGFYLCAVDRERNQPQHFGDGTRLSIL.

This clone occurred once. This chain joins TRBV6-6 and TRBJ2-7, with TRBD1 matching 9 bases. Germline CDR1 is MNHNY and CDR2 is SVGAGI (reference sequence). The CDR3 contains 14 residues. Trimming removed 6 bases from V and 5 bases from J; junction bases left unmatched: 8. The CDR3: CASRSGQGGNEQYF. Here the CDR3 DNA reads TGTGCCAGCAGGTCGGGACAGGGCGGAAACGAGCAGTACTTC.

This rearrangement joins TRBV7-2 to TRBJ1-2; D is ambiguous. Germline V gives CDR1 SGHTA, CDR2 FQGNSA. The ends were cut back, 1 base at V and 8 bases at J, with 11 bases in the middle. This CDR3 is built from 13 residues. The DNA for the CDR3 is TGTGCCAGCAGCTTAGTAGGTTTGCGGGGCTACACCTTC. Its protein is CASSLVGLRGYTF.

The V and J genes are TRBV18 and TRBJ1-3; possible D gene TRBD1, 6 bases. CDR1 is KGHSH and CDR2 is LQKENI in the germline V gene. CDR3 length equals 16 residues. Trimming removed 2 bases at V and 0 bases at J, with 11 bases between. As DNA, the CDR3 is TGTGCCAGCTCACCATTGACAGGCAGCTCTGGAAACACCATATATTTT. It translates to CASSPLTGSSGNTIYF.

J is TRBJ2-3 and V is TRBV15, with D tentatively TRBD2 (5 bases). The germline V gene encodes CDR1 LNHNV and CDR2 YYDKDF (reference sequence). This CDR3 region has 15 residues. Between the trimmed V and J ends, which lost 1 base and 3 bases, there was a span of 11 bases. The CDR3 sequence is CATSRGESRTDTQYF. In DNA, the CDR3 is TGTGCCACCAGCAGAGGGGAGAGCCGGACAGATACGCAGTATTTT. Complete variable domain (other parts from reference TRBV15 and TRBJ2-3): DAMVIQNPRYQVTQFGKPVTLSCSQTLNHNVMYWYQQKSSQAPKLLFHYYDKDFNNEADTPDNFQSRRPNTSFCFLDIRSPGLGDTAMYLCATSRGESRTDTQYFGPGTRLTVL.

V and J are TRBV14 and TRBJ2-5; D is unclear. The germline V gene has CDR1 SGHDN and CDR2 FVKESK. CDR3 size: 13 residues. V was trimmed by 4 bases and J by 2 bases, leaving 8 bases between them. CDR3 sequence (DNA): TGTGCCAGCAGCCGTGGAGTACAAGAGACCCAGTACTTC. Translating gives CASSRGVQETQYF. Full variable domain (remainder filled in from reference TRBV14 and TRBJ2-5): EAGVTQFPSHSVIEKGQTVTLRCDPISGHDNLYWYRRVMGKEIKFLLHFVKESKQDESGMPNNRFLAERTGGTYSTLKVQPAELEDSGVYFCASSRGVQETQYFGPGTRLLVL.

This clone is a singleton in its sample. This chain links TRBV4-3 with TRBJ2-1, with TRBD1 as a possible D gene (6 bases). This CDR3 has 13 residues. The germline V gene encodes CDR1 LGHNA and CDR2 YSLEER. The V end was cut by 6 bases, the J end by 7 bases, with 13 bases between. CDR3 sequence (DNA): TGCGCCAGCAGTCCGACAGGAGGAAATGAGCAGTTCTTC. Protein sequence: CASSPTGGNEQFF.

The chain employs TRBV27 and TRBJ1-2, with D possibly being TRBD1 (5 bases). The germline gives CDR1 MNHEY, CDR2 SMNVEV (reference sequence). The CDR3 loop spans 15 amino acids. V was trimmed by 5 bases and J by 2 bases, leaving 15 bases between them. The CDR3 DNA is TGTGCCAGCAGTCTGTACGGGGGTGTCAACTATGGCTACACCTTC. Its translation: CASSLYGGVNYGYTF.

This chain links TRBV7-9 with TRBJ2-2; TRBD2 matches 8 bases. The CDR3 length is 16 residues. Germline V gene lookup returns CDR1 SEHNR and CDR2 FQNEAQ (reference sequence). V gave up 5 bases and J gave up 6 bases; unmatched junction bases: 11. CDR3 bases: TGTGCCAGCAGCGGAGTCGGGACTAGTCGGTCCGGGGAGCTGTTTTTT. This sequence encodes CASSGVGTSRSGELFF.

The V and J genes are TRBV7-2 and TRBJ2-1, with a possible D match to TRBD1 (5 bases). Germline V gene sequence: CDR1 SGHTA, CDR2 FQGNSA. This CDR3 comprises 14 residues. V lost 0 bases, J lost 14 bases, and 17 bases lay in between. CDR3 bases: TGTGCCAGCAGCTTAGCTGTTGGAGAAGGGGTCGAGTTCTTC. Protein sequence: CASSLAVGEGVEFF.

The V gene is TRBV4-3, the J gene TRBJ2-7; TRBD2 might be the D (6 bases). Germline CDR1 reads LGHNA; CDR2 reads YSLEER. This CDR3 region has 13 residues. V lost 0 bases to trimming and J lost 3 bases, with 6 bases between them. The CDR3 nucleotides are TGCGCCAGCAGCCAAGACGGGGGCTACGAGCAGTACTTC. It yields the protein CASSQDGGYEQYF.

This clone was counted a single time. The J gene is TRBJ1-4, the V gene TRBV9; maybe TRBD1 (5 bases). Between the trimmed V and J ends, which lost 4 bases and 1 base, there was a span of 17 bases. The germline CDR1 and CDR2 sequences are SGDLS and YYNGEE. There are 17 residues in the CDR3. The CDR3 protein is CASSLRGGMGTNEKLFF. As DNA, the CDR3 is TGTGCCAGCAGCCTTCGGGGCGGGATGGGAACTAATGAAAAACTGTTTTTT.

The chain's CDR3 is CASSQGDRLSYNEQFF. The DNA for the CDR3 is TGCGCCAGCAGCCAAGGTGACAGGCTCTCCTACAATGAGCAGTTCTTC. This sequence joins TRBV4-3 and TRBJ2-1, with D possibly TRBD1 on 6 matching bases. Germline-derived CDR1 and CDR2 are LGHNA and YSLEER. The V gene lost 1 base and the J gene lost 0 bases, with 10 bases spanning the gap. The CDR3 has 16 amino acids.

The chain uses TRBV5-1 and TRBJ2-3; 8 nucleotides agree with TRBD2. V shed 7 bases and J 0 bases; nucleotides not matched to a gene: 10. The CDR3 extends over 16 amino acids. Looked up from germline, CDR1 is SGHRS and CDR2 is YFSETQ. CDR3 loop: CASAQGRGGSTDTQYF. CDR3 in DNA: TGCGCCAGCGCGCAGGGACGGGGGGGCAGCACAGATACGCAGTATTTT.

By share, this clone ranks as medium-sized. The chain joins TRBV6-1 to TRBJ1-5, with TRBD1 matching 7 bases. CDR1 is MNHNS and CDR2 is SASEGT in the germline V gene. The CDR3 consists of 17 residues. The ends lost 2 bases at V and 0 bases at J; junction bases unmatched: 7. As DNA, the CDR3 is TGTGCCAGCAGTGAATTCCGGACAGGTTATAGCAATCAGCCCCAGCATTTT. Encoded protein: CASSEFRTGYSNQPQHF.

The J gene is TRBJ2-1, the V gene TRBV11-2; 9 bases are a match to TRBD2. The germline CDR1 and CDR2 sequences are SGHAT and FQNNGV. V lost 1 base and J lost 2; bases outside the gene matches: 0. The CDR3 consists of 15 residues. The CDR3 loop reads CASSLGGGAYNEQFF. The CDR3 bases are TGTGCCAGCAGCTTAGGCGGGGGGGCCTACAATGAGCAGTTCTTC.

The count of this clone is one. The rearrangement uses TRBV2 and TRBJ1-5, with 12 bases identical to TRBD1. This CDR3 spans 15 amino acids. V gave up 1 base and J gave up 7 bases; unmatched junction bases: 2. Per the germline V gene, CDR1 is SNHLY and CDR2 is FYNNEI. The CDR3 region has the DNA TGTGCCAGCAGTGAAGGGGGGACAGGGGGCCAGCCCCAGCATTTT. Translated: CASSEGGTGGQPQHF. The variable domain in full, with the rest retrieved from reference TRBV2 and TRBJ1-5, is EPEVTQTPSHQVTQMGQEVILRCVPISNHLYFYWYRQILGQKVEFLVSFYNNEISEKSEIFDDQFSVERPDGSNFTLKIRSTKLEDSAMYFCASSEGGTGGQPQHFGDGTRLSIL.

This sequence joins TRBV6-1 and TRBJ1-6, with 7 bases identical to TRBD1. After removal of 3 bases from V and 16 bases from J, the junction contained 12 bases not matched to a gene. The CDR3 length is 14 residues. Germline V CDR1 and CDR2: MNHNS, SASEGT. CDR3: CASSEIQGGLALHF. CDR3 in DNA: TGTGCCAGCAGTGAGATCCAGGGGGGCCTAGCTCTCCACTTT.

The V call is TRBV29-1, the J call TRBJ1-1, with a possible D match to TRBD1 (5 bases). Germline CDR1 SQVTM, CDR2 ANQGSEA. The CDR3 is made up of 12 amino acids. V was clipped by 6 bases and J by 4 bases, with 12 bases between them. The CDR3 spells CSVRQRSTEAFF. For the CDR3, the DNA is TGCAGCGTCCGACAGAGAAGCACTGAAGCTTTCTTT.